Listed here are 25 T cell receptor beta chains from one sample, sequenced in a study of blood T cell repertoires in COVID-19. Measured with immunoSEQ multiplex PCR; TCRdb has only the in-frame clones, and not every one. The data show 200,000 to 300,000 clones, approximately 86% seen once. Material: peripheral blood. The receptors shown here come from a man aged 25-45 years with active or convalescent COVID-19.

This chain links TRBV27 with TRBJ1-2; possible D gene TRBD1, 6 bases. The CDR3 totals 16 residues. Trimming removed 0 bases at V and 1 base at J, with 12 bases between. The germline V gene has CDR1 MNHEY and CDR2 SMNVEV (reference sequence). CDR3 amino acids: CASSLSVAGVNYGYTF. Written as DNA, the CDR3 is TGTGCCAGCAGTTTATCAGTAGCAGGGGTTAACTATGGCTACACCTTC.

The V and J genes are TRBV4-2 and TRBJ2-2; unclear D gene. The CDR3 is made up of 14 amino acids. Germline V gene data show CDR1 as LGHNA and CDR2 as YNFKEQ. V lost 1 base, J lost 1 base, and 4 bases lay in between. The CDR3 is CASSQGQNTGELFF. CDR3 nucleotide sequence: TGTGCCAGCAGCCAAGGACAGAACACCGGGGAGCTGTTTTTT.

The chain uses TRBV11-2 and TRBJ2-7; the D gene is possibly TRBD1 (6 bases). The CDR3 runs to 14 residues. Germline-derived CDR1 and CDR2 are SGHAT and FQNNGV. V lost 1 base and J lost 3, with 10 bases in between. DNA of the CDR3: TGTGCCAGCAGCTTAGGCCGAGGGGGCTACGAGCAGTACTTC. Residues: CASSLGRGGYEQYF.

V gene TRBV5-1 combines with J gene TRBJ1-2; a weak D match, TRBD1 (5 bases). There are 15 residues in the CDR3. With 2 bases removed from V and 5 bases from J, the gap between germline ends came to 16 bases. Germline loops: CDR1 SGHRS, CDR2 YFSETQ. The chain's CDR3 is CASSLGVPVEYGYTF. The CDR3 region has the DNA TGCGCCAGCAGCTTAGGGGTCCCGGTGGAGTATGGCTACACCTTC.

This clone appeared once. The chain recombines TRBV7-9 with TRBJ2-7; D may be TRBD2 (5 bases). Germline CDR1 reads SEHNR; CDR2 reads FQNEAQ (reference sequence). This CDR3 is 12 amino acids long. Trimming left V 5 bases short and J 4 bases short, with 9 bases between. The CDR3 loop reads CASSTGVYEQYF. CDR3 nucleotide sequence: TGTGCCAGCAGCACCGGGGTTTACGAGCAGTACTTC.

V is TRBV5-1 and J is TRBJ2-7; the match to TRBD2 covers 14 bases. The V segment lost 5 bases and the J segment 1 base; nucleotides outside the gene matches: 11. The germline V gene encodes CDR1 SGHRS and CDR2 YFSETQ. This CDR3 is 18 amino acids long. The CDR3 region is CASRAGTSGGPNSYEQYF. CDR3 DNA sequence: TGCGCCAGCAGGGCCGGGACTAGCGGGGGCCCCAATTCCTACGAGCAGTACTTC.

V is TRBV6-5 and J is TRBJ1-2; TRBD1 aligns across 11 bases. Germline CDR1 MNHEY, CDR2 SVGAGI. CDR3 size: 13 residues. V lost 8 bases to trimming and J lost 7 bases; unmatched junction nucleotides: 6. The CDR3 DNA reads as TGTGCCAGCGAGGACAGGGGGCTAAGTGGCTACACCTTC. Its protein is CASEDRGLSGYTF.

The chain recombines TRBV19 with TRBJ1-1; D not resolved. The CDR3 has 17 residues. With 7 bases removed from V and 0 bases from J, the gap between germline ends came to 21 bases. Germline assignment: CDR1 LNHDA and CDR2 SQIVND (reference sequence). CDR3 nucleotide sequence: TGTGCCAGTACCAGAACCACGGGCACGGGGATGAACACTGAAGCTTTCTTT. Translating it yields CASTRTTGTGMNTEAFF.

This clone showed up just once. V is TRBV6-5 and J is TRBJ1-4, with 7 positions matching TRBD1. The CDR3 runs 15 residues. The ends lost 6 bases at V and 5 bases at J; junction bases unmatched: 9. In germline, CDR1 is MNHEY, CDR2 SVGAGI. The DNA for the CDR3 is TGTGCCAGCAGAAAATCGGGACAGCCGAATGAAAAACTGTTTTTT. It specifies CASRKSGQPNEKLFF.

Written as DNA, the CDR3 is TGTGCCAGCAGCGGAGCGGGGGCCCTCACAGATACGCAGTATTTT. This codes for CASSGAGALTDTQYF. This rearrangement joins TRBV9 to TRBJ2-3; TRBD2 agrees at 8 bases. The V and J ends lost 3 bases and 2 bases, in that order; junction bases with no gene match: 5. The CDR3 length is 15 residues. Looked up from germline, CDR1 is SGDLS and CDR2 is YYNGEE.

This clone has just one count. The chain uses TRBV10-1 and TRBJ2-3; D is possibly TRBD2 (5 bases). CDR3 length: 17 residues. Germline lookup yields CDR1 WNHNN and CDR2 SYGVQD (reference sequence). V was pared by 0 bases and J by 7 bases, with 20 bases between. CDR3 nucleotide sequence: TGCGCCAGCAGTGAGTCAAGATTAGCGATGGGAGAGTATACGCAGTATTTT. It specifies CASSESRLAMGEYTQYF.

This clone was detected only once. This chain uses TRBV4-1 with TRBJ1-1, with TRBD1 matching 7 bases. Trimming took 0 bases from V and 4 from J; bases not matched to a gene: 5. The CDR3 runs to 15 residues. Germline V gene data show CDR1 as MGHRA and CDR2 as YSYEKL. Written as DNA, the CDR3 is TGCGCCAGCAGCCAAGACGCGACAGGGACCACTGAAGCTTTCTTT. Translation: CASSQDATGTTEAFF.

This chain connects TRBV7-9 to TRBJ1-6; 10 bases map to TRBD1. Germline V gene lookup returns CDR1 SEHNR and CDR2 FQNEAQ (reference sequence). The CDR3 contains 16 residues. V lost 5 bases to trimming and J lost 10 bases; unmatched junction nucleotides: 11. CDR3 sequence reads: CASSLRRTGGNSPLHF. The CDR3 DNA follows: TGTGCCAGCAGCCTAAGACGGACAGGGGGTAACTCACCCCTCCACTTT.

This clone was seen just once. CDR3 sequence (DNA): TGTGCCAGCAGCTTAAACAGGGTAGATAATTCACCCCTCCACTTT. Translating it yields CASSLNRVDNSPLHF. The chain couples TRBV6-5 to TRBJ1-6, with a weak D call TRBD1 (6 bases). V lost 6 bases and J 5 bases, leaving 14 bases between the germline ends. The CDR3 sequence is 15 residues long. Germline V gives CDR1 MNHEY, CDR2 SVGAGI.

The V call is TRBV2, the J call TRBJ1-1, with D perhaps TRBD1 (5 bases). The CDR3 has 14 amino acids. The V gene lost 6 bases and the J gene lost 0 bases, with 11 bases spanning the gap. Germline CDR1 reads SNHLY; CDR2 reads FYNNEI. Here the CDR3 reads CASSGDSLNTEAFF. CDR3 nucleotide sequence: TGTGCCAGCAGCGGTGACAGTCTGAACACTGAAGCTTTCTTT.

The gene calls are TRBV9 and TRBJ2-5; 8 bases match TRBD2. Unmatched junction bases numbered 8, after V lost 3 bases and J lost 4 bases. The germline V gene has CDR1 SGDLS and CDR2 YYNGEE. The CDR3 is 15 amino acids. CDR3 coding DNA: TGTGCCAGCAGCGGGGGACTCGCGGGGGGAGAGACCCAGTACTTC. Translating gives CASSGGLAGGETQYF.

The chain uses TRBV10-3 and TRBJ2-7, with D possibly TRBD1 on 5 matching bases. Germline loops: CDR1 ENHRY, CDR2 SYGVKD. The CDR3 consists of 15 residues. The germline V and J ends were trimmed by 0 bases and 3 bases, with 12 bases remaining between them. The CDR3, as DNA: TGTGCCATCAGTGAGTCGCCAGGGTCCTACTACGAGCAGTACTTC. Translation gives CAISESPGSYYEQYF.

The rearrangement joins TRBV5-6 to TRBJ2-3; D may be TRBD1 (5 bases). V gave up 0 bases and J gave up 2 bases, with 13 bases separating them. CDR1 is SGHDT, CDR2 YYEEEE, per germline. There are 16 residues in the CDR3. CDR3 amino acids: CASSLAWGLSTDTQYF. DNA of the CDR3: TGTGCCAGCAGCTTGGCCTGGGGCCTCTCCACAGATACGCAGTATTTT. The full variable domain, its missing parts supplied by reference TRBV5-6 and TRBJ2-3, is DAGVTQSPTHLIKTRGQQVTLRCSPKSGHDTVSWYQQALGQGPQFIFQYYEEEERQRGNFPDRFSGHQFPNYSSELNVNALLLGDSALYLCASSLAWGLSTDTQYFGPGTRLTVL.

V usage is TRBV24-1 and J usage is TRBJ2-3; TRBD2 is a possible D gene (5 bases). The CDR3 runs 15 residues. V lost 3 bases, J lost 2 bases, and 11 bases lay in between. CDR1 KGHDR and CDR2 SFDVKD come from the germline V gene. CDR3 coding DNA: TGTGCCACCAGTGATCCAAGCGGACTCACAGATACGCAGTATTTT. Encoded protein: CATSDPSGLTDTQYF.

This clone was counted many times. The rearrangement links TRBV7-9 to TRBJ1-5; D unclear. Trimming cost V 1 base and J 6 bases, with 10 bases left between them. The germline V gene encodes CDR1 SEHNR and CDR2 FQNEAQ (reference sequence). The CDR3 length is 14 residues. The CDR3 reads CASSLGALSQPQHF. DNA for the CDR3: TGTGCCAGCAGCTTAGGAGCTCTGAGTCAGCCCCAGCATTTT. Together with reference TRBV7-9 and TRBJ1-5, the CDR3 gives the full variable domain: DTGVSQNPRHKITKRGQNVTFRCDPISEHNRLYWYRQTLGQGPEFLTYFQNEAQLEKSRLLSDRFSAERPKGSFSTLEIQRTEQGDSAMYLCASSLGALSQPQHFGDGTRLSIL.

This chain joins TRBV7-2 and TRBJ2-7; 15 bases agree with TRBD2. J lost 8 bases, V lost 4 bases, and 6 bases had no gene match. In germline, CDR1 is SGHTA, CDR2 FQGNSA. The CDR3 consists of 15 residues. Here the CDR3 DNA reads TGTGCCAGCAGCTACGGGACTAGCGGGGGGCTTAAGCAGTACTTC. This codes for CASSYGTSGGLKQYF.

This chain uses TRBV29-1 with TRBJ1-1; D is ambiguous. The CDR3 loop spans 13 amino acids. The V and J ends lost 2 bases and 0 bases respectively, with 7 bases between them. Germline V CDR1 and CDR2: SQVTM, ANQGSEA. CDR3 DNA: TGCAGCGTTGAAAAACGGTTGAACACTGAAGCTTTCTTT. Protein product: CSVEKRLNTEAFF.

V is TRBV7-9 and J is TRBJ2-3; 8 bases are a match to TRBD1. Germline trimming cut 3 bases from V and 4 bases from J; bases unmatched to any gene: 15. The CDR3 runs to 18 residues. CDR1 SEHNR and CDR2 FQNEAQ come from the germline V gene (reference sequence). CDR3 sequence reads: CASSFNLEDRGIADTQYF. Here the CDR3 DNA reads TGTGCCAGCAGCTTCAATTTGGAAGACAGGGGCATAGCAGATACGCAGTATTTT. Filled out from reference TRBV7-9 and TRBJ2-3, the complete variable domain reads DTGVSQNPRHKITKRGQNVTFRCDPISEHNRLYWYRQTLGQGPEFLTYFQNEAQLEKSRLLSDRFSAERPKGSFSTLEIQRTEQGDSAMYLCASSFNLEDRGIADTQYFGPGTRLTVL.

The chain joins TRBV6-4 to TRBJ2-1, with no clear D. Germline assignment: CDR1 MRHNA and CDR2 SNTAGT. The CDR3 runs 13 residues. Trimming removed 5 bases at V and 3 bases at J, with 8 bases between. The CDR3 sequence is CASSPRLYNEQFF. The CDR3 DNA follows: TGTGCCAGCAGTCCGCGACTCTACAATGAGCAGTTCTTC.

The gene calls are TRBV19 and TRBJ1-4; D ambiguous. The V end lost 3 bases, the J end lost 7 bases, and 9 bases lay between the germline ends. The CDR3 runs 13 residues. Germline V gene lookup returns CDR1 LNHDA and CDR2 SQIVND (reference sequence). CDR3 DNA: TGTGCCAGTAGTATCCGGGTCCGTGAAAAACTGTTTTTT. Translated, it gives CASSIRVREKLFF.